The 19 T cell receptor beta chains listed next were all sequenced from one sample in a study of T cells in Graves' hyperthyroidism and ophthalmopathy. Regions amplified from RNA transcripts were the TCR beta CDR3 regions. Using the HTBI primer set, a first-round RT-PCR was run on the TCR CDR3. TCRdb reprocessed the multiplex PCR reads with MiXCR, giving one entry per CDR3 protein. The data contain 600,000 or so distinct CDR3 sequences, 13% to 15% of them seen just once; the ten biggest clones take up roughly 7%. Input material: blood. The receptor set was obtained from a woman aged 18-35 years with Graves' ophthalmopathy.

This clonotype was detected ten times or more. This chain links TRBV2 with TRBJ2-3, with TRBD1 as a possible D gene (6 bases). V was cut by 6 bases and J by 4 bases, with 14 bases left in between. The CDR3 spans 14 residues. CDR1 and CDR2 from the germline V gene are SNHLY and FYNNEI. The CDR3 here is CASRLGAYADTQYF. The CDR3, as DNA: TGTGCCAGCAGGTTGGGGGCGTACGCAGATACGCAGTATTTT.

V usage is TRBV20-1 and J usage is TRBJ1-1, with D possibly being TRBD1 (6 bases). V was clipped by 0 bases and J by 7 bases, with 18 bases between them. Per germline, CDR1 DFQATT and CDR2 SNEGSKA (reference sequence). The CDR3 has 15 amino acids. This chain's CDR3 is CSARDTSRGAGEAFF. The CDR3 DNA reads TGCAGTGCTAGAGATACGTCCCGGGGGGCCGGTGAAGCTTTCTTT.

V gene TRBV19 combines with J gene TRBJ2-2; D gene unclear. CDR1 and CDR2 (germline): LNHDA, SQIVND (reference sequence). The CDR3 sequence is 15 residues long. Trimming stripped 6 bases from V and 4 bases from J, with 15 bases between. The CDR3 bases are TGTGCCAGTAGGAGGCGCAACATTGGCACCGGGGAGCTGTTTTTT. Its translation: CASRRRNIGTGELFF.

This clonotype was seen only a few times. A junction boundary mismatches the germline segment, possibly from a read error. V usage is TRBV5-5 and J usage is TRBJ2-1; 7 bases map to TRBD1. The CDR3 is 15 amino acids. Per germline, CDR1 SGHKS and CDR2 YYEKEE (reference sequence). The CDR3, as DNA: TGTGCCAGCAGCTTAGGACAGGCTATCTACAATGGGCAGTTCTTC. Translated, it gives CASSLGQAIYNGQFF.

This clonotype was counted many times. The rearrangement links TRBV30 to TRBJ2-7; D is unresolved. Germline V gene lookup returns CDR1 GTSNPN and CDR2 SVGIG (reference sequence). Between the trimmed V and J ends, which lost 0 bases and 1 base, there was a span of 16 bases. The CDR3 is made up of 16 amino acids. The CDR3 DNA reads TGTGCCTGGAGTGTCCTAATCCGGGCCACGTCCTACGAGCAGTACTTC. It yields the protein CAWSVLIRATSYEQYF. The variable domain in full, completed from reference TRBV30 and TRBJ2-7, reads SQTIHQWPATLVQPVGSPLSLECTVEGTSNPNLYWYRQAAGRGLQLLFYSVGIGQISSEVPQNLSASRPQDRQFILSSKKLLLSDSGFYLCAWSVLIRATSYEQYFGPGTRLTVT.

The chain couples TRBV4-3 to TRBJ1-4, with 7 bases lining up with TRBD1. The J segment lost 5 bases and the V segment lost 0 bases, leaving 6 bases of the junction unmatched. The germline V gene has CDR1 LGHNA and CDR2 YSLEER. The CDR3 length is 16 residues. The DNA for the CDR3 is TGCGCCAGCAGCCAAGACGGCAGGGGGGCCAATGAAAAACTGTTTTTT. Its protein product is CASSQDGRGANEKLFF.

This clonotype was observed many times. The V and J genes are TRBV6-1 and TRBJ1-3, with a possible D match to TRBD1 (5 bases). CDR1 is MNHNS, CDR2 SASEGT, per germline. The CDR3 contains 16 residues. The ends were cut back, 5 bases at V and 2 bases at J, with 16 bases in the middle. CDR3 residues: CASSSSQGLPGNTIYF. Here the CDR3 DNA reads TGTGCCAGCAGTTCCTCTCAGGGACTCCCTGGAAACACCATATATTTT.

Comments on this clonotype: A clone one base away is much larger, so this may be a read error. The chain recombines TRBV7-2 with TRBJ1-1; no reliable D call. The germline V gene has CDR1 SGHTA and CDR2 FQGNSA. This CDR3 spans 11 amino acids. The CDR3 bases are TGTGCCAGCAGCTTTGGAGGGTATGCTTCCTTT. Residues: CASSFGGYASF.

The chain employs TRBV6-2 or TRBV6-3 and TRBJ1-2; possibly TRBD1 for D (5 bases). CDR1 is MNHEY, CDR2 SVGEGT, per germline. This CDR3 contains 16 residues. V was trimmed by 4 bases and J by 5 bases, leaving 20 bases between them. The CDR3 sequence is CASSSERGSNYYGYTF. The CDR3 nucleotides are TGTGCCAGCAGTTCGGAGAGGGGCAGCAATTATTATGGCTACACCTTC.

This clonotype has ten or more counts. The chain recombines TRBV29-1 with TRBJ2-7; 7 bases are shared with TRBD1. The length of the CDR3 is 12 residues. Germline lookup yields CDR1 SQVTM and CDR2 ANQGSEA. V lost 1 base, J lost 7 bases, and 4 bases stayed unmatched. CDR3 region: CSVEGQGGEQYF. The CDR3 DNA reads TGCAGCGTTGAAGGACAGGGCGGGGAGCAGTACTTC.

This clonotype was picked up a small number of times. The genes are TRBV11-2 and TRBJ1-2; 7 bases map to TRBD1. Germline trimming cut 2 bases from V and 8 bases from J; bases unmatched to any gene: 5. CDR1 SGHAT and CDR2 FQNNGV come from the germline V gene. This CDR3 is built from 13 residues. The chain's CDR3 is CASSLTGTVGYTF. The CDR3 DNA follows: TGTGCCAGCAGCTTAACCGGGACAGTAGGCTACACCTTC.

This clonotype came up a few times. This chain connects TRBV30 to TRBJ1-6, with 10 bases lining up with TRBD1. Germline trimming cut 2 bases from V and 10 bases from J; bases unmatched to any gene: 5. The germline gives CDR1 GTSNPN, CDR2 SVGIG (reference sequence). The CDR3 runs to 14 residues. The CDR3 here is CAWSLRTGGSPLHF. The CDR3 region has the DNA TGTGCCTGGAGTCTTCGGACAGGGGGATCACCCCTCCACTTT.

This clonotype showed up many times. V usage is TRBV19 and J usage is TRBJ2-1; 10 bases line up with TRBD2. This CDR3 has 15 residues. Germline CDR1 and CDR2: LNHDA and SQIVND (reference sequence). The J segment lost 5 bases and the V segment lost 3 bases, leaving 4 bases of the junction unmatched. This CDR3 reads CASSIGLAVNNEQFF. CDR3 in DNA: TGTGCCAGTAGTATCGGACTAGCGGTAAACAATGAGCAGTTCTTC. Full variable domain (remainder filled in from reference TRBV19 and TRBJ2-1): DGGITQSPKYLFRKEGQNVTLSCEQNLNHDAMYWYRQDPGQGLRLIYYSQIVNDFQKGDIAEGYSVSREKKESFPLTVTSAQKNPTAFYLCASSIGLAVNNEQFFGPGTRLTVL.

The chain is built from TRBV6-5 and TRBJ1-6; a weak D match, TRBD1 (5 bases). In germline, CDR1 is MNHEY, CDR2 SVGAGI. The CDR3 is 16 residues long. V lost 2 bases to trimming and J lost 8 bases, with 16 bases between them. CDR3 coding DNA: TGTGCCAGCAGTTACCGGGGGAGGAGGTGGGATTCACCCCTCCACTTT. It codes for CASSYRGRRWDSPLHF.

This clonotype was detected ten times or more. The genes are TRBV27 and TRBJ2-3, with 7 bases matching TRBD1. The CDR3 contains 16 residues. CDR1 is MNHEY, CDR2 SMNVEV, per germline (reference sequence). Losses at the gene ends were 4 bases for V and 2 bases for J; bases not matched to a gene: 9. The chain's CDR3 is CASSSLQGIITDTQYF. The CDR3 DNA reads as TGTGCCAGCAGTTCGTTACAGGGGATTATCACAGATACGCAGTATTTT.

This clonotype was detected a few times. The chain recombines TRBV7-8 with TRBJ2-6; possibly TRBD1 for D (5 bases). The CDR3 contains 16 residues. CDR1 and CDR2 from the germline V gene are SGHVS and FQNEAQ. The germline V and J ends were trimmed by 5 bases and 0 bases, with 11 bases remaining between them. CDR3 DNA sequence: TGTGCCAGCAGCATAATAGGGGTCTCTGGGGCCAACGTCCTGACTTTC. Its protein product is CASSIIGVSGANVLTF.

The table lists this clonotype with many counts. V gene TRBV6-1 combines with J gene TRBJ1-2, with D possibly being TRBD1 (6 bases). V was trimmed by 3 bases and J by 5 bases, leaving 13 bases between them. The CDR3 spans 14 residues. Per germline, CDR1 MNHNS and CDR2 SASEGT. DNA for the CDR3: TGTGCCAGCAGTGATGCGGTCAGGGGATATGGCTACACCTTC. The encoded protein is CASSDAVRGYGYTF.

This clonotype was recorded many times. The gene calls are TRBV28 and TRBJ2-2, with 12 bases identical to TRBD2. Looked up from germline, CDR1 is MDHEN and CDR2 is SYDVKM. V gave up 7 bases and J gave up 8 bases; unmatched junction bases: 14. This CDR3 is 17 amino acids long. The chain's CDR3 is CASNHGPRLAGVGELFF. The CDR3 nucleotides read TGTGCCAGCAATCATGGCCCCCGACTAGCGGGAGTGGGGGAGCTGTTTTTT.

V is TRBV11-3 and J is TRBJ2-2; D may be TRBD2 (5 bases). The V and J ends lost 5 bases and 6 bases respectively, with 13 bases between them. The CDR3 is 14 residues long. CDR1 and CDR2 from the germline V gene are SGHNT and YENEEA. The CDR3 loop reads CASSLPRESGELFF. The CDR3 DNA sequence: TGTGCCAGCAGCCTCCCTCGGGAATCCGGGGAGCTGTTTTTT.